The clone carrying this T cell receptor (beta chain) was observed once. Its target is unknown. Noted treatment: 15 to 20 received Ad26.COV2.S at low or high dose, single or two shots; roughly 5 received placebo; per-sample allocation not given. The investigators took samples on day 63 after the first vaccine or placebo injection. These data come from a study of Ad26.COV2.S vaccination and SARS-CoV-2 variants. The wider study: Donor was one of the participants in the Ad26.COV2.S arm of the COV1001 trial. The vaccine Ad26.COV2.S was put into the muscle once, or twice with 56 days between. Whole-study findings and limits: The study found similar non-spike TCR breadth in vaccine and placebo recipients.

Some clones are missing from TCRdb's copy, which holds only in-frame ones; the method was immunoSEQ multiplex PCR. Seen here are just under 250,000 clones, more than 75% observed once, and the top ten hold over 8.5%. The material sequenced was peripheral blood, taken in a trial of Ad26.COV2.S vaccine versus placebo. The clonotype originates from a person between 18 and 59 years old who received the Ad26.COV2.S COVID-19 vaccine or a placebo.

CDR3: CASSLRSGRAEEQYF. The DNA of the CDR3 is TGCGCCAGCAGCTTGCGTAGCGGGAGGGCGGAAGAGCAGTACTTC. This chain connects TRBV5-1 to TRBJ2-7, with 11 bases fitting TRBD2. Germline V lookup: CDR1 SGHRS, CDR2 YFSETQ. This CDR3 contains 15 residues. With 1 base clipped from V and 7 bases from J, the junction kept 7 bases outside the gene matches. Together with reference TRBV5-1 and TRBJ2-7, the CDR3 gives the full variable domain: KAGVTQTPRYLIKTRGQQVTLSCSPISGHRSVSWYQQTPGQGLQFLFEYFSETQRNKGNFPGRFSGRQFSNSRSEMNVSTLELGDSALYLCASSLRSGRAEEQYFGPGTRLTVT.